This record looks at one TCR beta chain sequence and its context. Profiled with immunoSEQ multiplex PCR; TCRdb holds only in-frame clones, not every one. Among about 150,000 clones listed, over 70% were seen once. The sample belongs to a study of blood T cell repertoires in COVID-19. Study context: PBMCs, B-cell-depleted T cells, or T cells were the source of the cDNA or gDNA that made up the material.

Germline V gives CDR1 SGHAT, CDR2 FQNNGV. The CDR3 contains 15 residues. The V and J ends lost 5 bases and 3 bases respectively, with 14 bases between them. The chain joins TRBV11-2 to TRBJ1-3; D gene ambiguous. Sequencing was carried out using peripheral blood. The sequence came from a man between 60 and 75 years old with acute or convalescent COVID-19. CDR3 nucleotide sequence: TGTGCCAGCAGCCTGGCCGGTGGAGATGGAAACACCATATATTTT. This sequence encodes CASSLAGGDGNTIYF.